This T cell receptor (beta chain) came from a study of shared clonotypes between healthy human individuals. This clone was seen more than once but under ten times. Its antigen is undetermined. In the study's own analysis: Junction-only immunoSEQ sequences carried no quality scores, so filtering differed. Produced via immunoSEQ multiplex PCR; TCRdb's table is partial and in-frame only. The V and J calls and clone size are taken from that table; D and trimming were inferred from the DNA. This table has under 1,100,000 clones, 75% appearing once. Overall study results and limits: In general, naive subsets displayed greater estimated richness than memory subsets did. Non-shared clonotypes displayed generation probabilities falling below those of clonotypes present in all four donors. For naive CD4 cells, approximately 4.7% of clonotypes were shared across a handful of donors.

The CDR3 has 15 residues. Trimming left V 5 bases short and J 3 bases short, with 14 bases between. The germline V gene has CDR1 LNHDA and CDR2 SQIVND (reference sequence). The clonotype was recovered from a man between 18 and 35 years old in good health. The chain employs TRBV19 and TRBJ2-4; D ambiguous. Sequenced sample: memory CD4+ T cells sorted from blood. The sample's subset: CD45RA-negative fraction. CDR3 coding DNA: TGTGCCAGTAGTCGTCCGGGTGTCGGCAAAAACATTCAGTACTTC. This sequence encodes CASSRPGVGKNIQYF. Full variable domain (remainder filled in from reference TRBV19 and TRBJ2-4): DGGITQSPKYLFRKEGQNVTLSCEQNLNHDAMYWYRQDPGQGLRLIYYSQIVNDFQKGDIAEGYSVSREKKESFPLTVTSAQKNPTAFYLCASSRPGVGKNIQYFGAGTRLSVL.